This TCR beta chain was recorded in a study of blood T cell repertoires in COVID-19 (dated by TCRdb to 2019 to 2021). The study in broad terms: Samples covering the acute and convalescent phases of COVID-19 were provided by collaborators in the United States, Italy and Spain. The prospective study material was composed of cDNA or gDNA derived from T cells, B-cell-depleted T cells, or PBMCs. Deeply sampled blood TCRbeta repertoires from subjects exposed to, actively infected with, or recovered from COVID-19 were included in the dataset. The repertoires were made available in a free public database intended to serve as a resource for research on the immune response to SARS-CoV-2. Samples were obtained from the ongoing ImmuneRACE study (first 160 participants) and from some 1,200 subjects provided by 6 global collaborators. Nearly every sample came with metadata listing a de-identified subject ID, COVID-19 status, age in years and sex. Where available, HLA class I and class II types were obtained from metadata supplied by the sample provider rather than from assay-based typing.

A remark on this clone: What this receptor recognizes is not known. No much larger clonotype is one base removed from it; base qualities were not supplied.

TCRbeta CDR3 regions were amplified from genomic DNA using the immunoSEQ Assay, a bias-controlled multiplex PCR. The authors processed their data as follows. Nucleated cell counts per sample were estimated from amplification of reference gene primers within the assay. To quantify the absolute abundance of each unique TCRbeta CDR3 rearrangement, sequence reads were collapsed and filtered. Productive Simpson clonality was computed per sample as the square root of Simpson's diversity index over productive rearrangements. TCRdb limited this immuneACCESS table to in-frame rearrangements with V and J called. A share of clones is missing; checked studies link under half to unresolved V genes, and the rest is unexplained. The V and J calls and clone size were taken over from that table, and D and trimming were inferred from the DNA. In this sample the table shows some 350,000 clones, around 87% of which occur a single time. Around 6% of the sample goes to the ten largest clones.

Here V drops 2 bases and J drops 8 bases, and the junction holds 10 bases not matched to any gene. Based on the germline V gene (reference sequence), the CDR1 and CDR2 sequences are GTSNPN and SVGIG. From cysteine to phenylalanine, the CDR3 is 15 amino acids long. The kept DNA is CDR3 alone, 45 bases in frame from the first base. One collaborating source in Seattle enrolled patients during active infection and followed them longitudinally through the course of disease. Each collaborating institution followed its own protocols to collect whole blood in K2EDTA tubes. For TCRbeta analysis, collaborator samples were shipped as frozen whole blood, as isolated PBMCs, or as DNA extracted from either sample type. What the study reported, not specific to this receptor: How much clinical and demographic metadata was included differed by source and by participant, and the metadata was provided uncurated.

The TCR originated in a woman between 45 and 60 years old with COVID-19, enrolled during active disease. Sequencing input: peripheral blood. Recombination linked TRBV30 to TRBJ1-2; 11 of the junction bases match TRBD1. The sequence in DNA is TGTGCCTGGAGTACCCGGACAGGGGGCGCGAGGGGCTACACCTTC. Its product reads: CAWSTRTGGARGYTF. Beyond the CDR3, the reference TRBV30 and TRBJ1-2 genes provide the residues; the full variable domain reads: SQTIHQWPATLVQPVGSPLSLECTVEGTSNPNLYWYRQAAGRGLQLLFYSVGIGQISSEVPQNLSASRPQDRQFILSSKKLLLSDSGFYLCAWSTRTGGARGYTFGSGTRLTVV.